These T cell receptor beta chains were read from a single sample in a study of blood T cell repertoires in COVID-19. Profiling relied on immunoSEQ multiplex PCR, and the TCRdb table lists in-frame clones only, not all of them. Here the sample spans roughly 220,000 clones, around 88% being singletons. The sample consisted of PBMCs or T cells enriched from blood (not recorded which). The receptor source for this set is a woman aged 45 to 65 with acute COVID-19. Both conserved end residues are part of each CDR3. D genes are given only for firm matches.

CDR3: CASSLGQGVNTGELFF
DNA: TGTGCCAGCAGCTTAGGACAGGGGGTAAACACCGGGGAGCTGTTTTTT
D: TRBD1
V: TRBV7-3
length: 16
J: TRBJ2-2

CDR3: CASSQTILWQGEQYF
DNA: TGCGCCAGCAGCCAAACCATACTTTGGCAGGGCGAGCAGTACTTC
D: -
V: TRBV4-1
length: 15
J: TRBJ2-7

CDR3: CASSETVGNTIYF
DNA: TGTGCCAGCAGCGAGACAGTTGGAAACACCATATATTTT
D: -
V: TRBV7-2
length: 13
J: TRBJ1-3

CDR3: CSASSPAVRYEQYF
DNA: TGCAGTGCTAGTTCACCGGCGGTTAGATACGAGCAGTACTTC
D: -
V: TRBV20-1
length: 14
J: TRBJ2-7

CDR3: CASSAGTGGFVETQYF
DNA: TGCGCCAGCAGCGCTGGGACAGGGGGCTTTGTAGAGACCCAGTACTTC
D: TRBD1
V: TRBV5-1
length: 16
J: TRBJ2-5

CDR3: CASSLAAGTGNTIYF
DNA: TGCGCCAGCAGCTTGGCCGCAGGGACTGGAAACACCATATATTTT
D: -
V: TRBV5-1
length: 15
J: TRBJ1-3

CDR3: CASSEGPGQGNSPLHF
DNA: TGTGCCAGCAGTGAAGGGCCGGGACAGGGGAATTCACCCCTCCACTTT
D: TRBD1
V: TRBV2
length: 16
J: TRBJ1-6

CDR3: CASSHEGGDYEQYF
DNA: TGTGCCAGCAGCCATGAAGGCGGCGACTACGAGCAGTACTTC
D: -
V: TRBV3-1/TRBV3-2
length: 14
J: TRBJ2-7

CDR3: CASSIASGSIYEQYF
DNA: TGTGCCAGTAGTATAGCGAGCGGGAGTATCTACGAGCAGTACTTC
D: TRBD2
V: TRBV19
length: 15
J: TRBJ2-7

CDR3: CASRPGVLAGMEGTDTQYF
DNA: TGTGCCAGTCGGCCAGGTGTACTAGCGGGAATGGAGGGCACAGATACGCAGTATTTT
D: TRBD2
V: TRBV11-2
length: 19
J: TRBJ2-3

CDR3: CASSRQGYDEQYF
DNA: TGTGCCAGCTCACGACAGGGTTACGACGAGCAGTACTTC
D: TRBD1
V: TRBV18
length: 13
J: TRBJ2-7

CDR3: CASSVSGYSNQPQHF
DNA: TGTGCCAGCAGTGTTTCGGGGTATAGCAATCAGCCCCAGCATTTT
D: -
V: TRBV2
length: 15
J: TRBJ1-5

CDR3: CATSRVGGQQFF
DNA: TGTGCCACCAGCAGAGTGGGGGGACAGCAGTTCTTC
D: -
V: TRBV15
length: 12
J: TRBJ2-1